These T cell receptor beta chains were read from a single sample in a study of blood T cell repertoires in COVID-19. Generated by immunoSEQ multiplex PCR, the TCRdb table keeps only in-frame clones and is missing some. The sample has about 350,000 clones, about 92% seen once. The sequenced sample consisted of peripheral blood. The receptors were gathered from a woman aged 60-75 years with COVID-19, enrolled during active disease. Each CDR3 is given with its conserved first and last residue. The D gene is left open where the match is weak. Only part of the rows carry a size: once, few, many, or a class if the clone is expanded.

j_call,clone_size,v_call,d_call,cdr3_aa,cdr3_nt
TRBJ2-7,.,TRBV9,TRBD2,CASSPWGQAGGYEQYF,TGTGCCAGCAGCCCTTGGGGCCAGGCGGGGGGGTACGAGCAGTACTTC
TRBJ2-7,.,TRBV10-3,.,CAISDTGRSEQYF,TGTGCCATCAGTGATACAGGAAGGAGCGAGCAGTACTTC
TRBJ2-5,.,TRBV19,.,CASSTGSQETQYF,TGTGCCAGTAGTACCGGGTCCCAAGAGACCCAGTACTTC
TRBJ1-1,once,TRBV2,.,CASSHPGQTNTEAFF,TGTGCCAGCAGCCACCCGGGACAAACGAACACTGAAGCTTTCTTT
TRBJ1-5,.,TRBV24-1,.,CATSDATGPFSPQHF,TGTGCCACCAGTGATGCCACAGGGCCTTTCAGCCCCCAGCATTTT
TRBJ2-7,.,TRBV5-1,TRBD1,CASSWTGGSYEQYF,TGCGCCAGCAGCTGGACAGGAGGCTCCTACGAGCAGTACTTC
TRBJ1-2,.,TRBV6-1,TRBD1,CASSDLDRARVDYGYTF,TGTGCCAGCAGTGATTTAGACAGGGCTCGGGTTGACTATGGCTACACCTTC
TRBJ1-1,.,TRBV6-6,.,CASSHLGETEAFF,TGTGCCAGCAGCCACCTAGGCGAAACTGAAGCTTTCTTT
TRBJ1-1,.,TRBV2,.,CASNTGMNTEAFF,TGTGCCAGCAATACAGGGATGAACACTGAAGCTTTCTTT
TRBJ2-7,.,TRBV7-8,.,CASSLEASEYEQYF,TGTGCCAGCAGCTTAGAGGCTTCGGAGTACGAGCAGTACTTC
TRBJ1-5,.,TRBV3-1/TRBV3-2,TRBD1,CASSRRTGYQPQHF,TGTGCCAGCAGCCGTAGGACAGGATATCAGCCCCAGCATTTT
TRBJ2-3,.,TRBV11-2,TRBD2,CASRLAADTQYF,TGTGCCAGCAGACTAGCGGCTGATACGCAGTATTTT
TRBJ2-1,once,TRBV5-1,TRBD1,CASSLGQGGLNEQFF,TGCGCCAGCAGCCTCGGACAGGGGGGACTCAATGAGCAGTTCTTC
TRBJ1-2,.,TRBV10-1,.,CASKSGLGYGYTF,TGCGCCAGCAAGTCGGGGTTGGGGTATGGCTACACCTTC
TRBJ1-1,.,TRBV6-6,TRBD1,CASSYPGQGNTEAFF,TGTGCCAGCAGTTACCCGGGACAGGGGAACACTGAAGCTTTCTTT
TRBJ1-5,.,TRBV5-1,TRBD1,CASSLWTGVDQPQHF,TGCGCCAGCAGCTTGTGGACAGGGGTCGATCAGCCCCAGCATTTT
TRBJ2-3,.,TRBV27,.,CASRRGGGLSTDTQYF,TGTGCCAGCCGACGAGGGGGGGGCTTGAGCACAGATACGCAGTATTTT
TRBJ1-3,.,TRBV5-1,.,CASSLAGGRRGNTIYF,TGCGCCAGCAGCTTGGCGGGAGGGCGAAGAGGAAACACCATATATTTT
TRBJ1-5,.,TRBV3-1/TRBV3-2,.,CASSQASQNQPQHF,TGTGCCAGCAGCCAAGCTTCCCAGAATCAGCCCCAGCATTTT
TRBJ1-6,.,TRBV5-1,.,CASSRGGSGYNSPLHF,TGCGCCAGCTCACGGGGGGGTTCGGGCTATAATTCACCCCTCCACTTT
TRBJ2-3,.,TRBV5-1,.,CASSPGWGGTEDTQYF,TGCGCCAGCAGCCCGGGTTGGGGCGGCACGGAAGATACGCAGTATTTT
TRBJ1-1,.,TRBV19,.,CASSVRGLTEAFF,TGTGCCAGTAGCGTCAGGGGATTGACTGAAGCTTTCTTT
TRBJ1-1,.,TRBV4-1,.,CATRGTLRNTEAFF,TGCGCCACCAGAGGGACACTTCGAAACACTGAAGCTTTCTTT
TRBJ1-2,.,TRBV3-1/TRBV3-2,.,CASSLRRGGWNYGYTF,TGTGCCAGCAGCCTCAGAAGGGGGGGGTGGAACTATGGCTACACCTTC
TRBJ2-3,.,TRBV5-1,.,CASSLLTGTYSPDTQYF,TGCGCCAGCAGCTTACTTACCGGGACATACAGTCCAGATACGCAGTATTTT
TRBJ1-4,.,TRBV7-2,TRBD1,CASSPNPGTGPFGKLFF,TGTGCCAGCAGCCCAAACCCCGGGACAGGACCTTTTGGAAAACTGTTTTTT
TRBJ2-1,.,TRBV7-2,TRBD2,CASRRTSGEAWGNEQFF,TGTGCCAGCAGGCGGACTAGCGGGGAAGCCTGGGGCAATGAGCAGTTCTTC
TRBJ1-1,.,TRBV5-1,TRBD1,CASSLAGTGVNTEAFF,TGCGCCAGCAGCTTGGCCGGGACAGGAGTGAACACTGAAGCTTTCTTT
TRBJ2-7,.,TRBV5-1,TRBD2,CASSLGTSATYEQYF,TGCGCCAGCAGCCTTGGGACTAGCGCTACCTACGAGCAGTACTTC
TRBJ1-4,.,TRBV2,.,CASARRGGNEKLFF,TGTGCCAGCGCGAGACGGGGTGGGAATGAAAAACTGTTTTTT
TRBJ1-1,once,TRBV5-1,.,CASSPRTDNTEAFF,TGCGCCAGCAGCCCAAGGACAGACAACACTGAAGCTTTCTTT
TRBJ2-5,.,TRBV5-6,TRBD2,CASSSGTSGGETQYF,TGTGCCAGCAGTAGCGGGACTAGCGGGGGGGAGACCCAGTACTTC
TRBJ2-5,.,TRBV6-5,TRBD1,CASSPKRDRIQVRDF,TGTGCCAGCAGCCCGAAACGGGACAGGATCCAAGTAAGGGACTTC
TRBJ1-6,.,TRBV5-1,.,CASSKDGMSSYNSPLHF,TGCGCCAGCAGCAAGGACGGGATGAGCTCCTATAATTCACCCCTCCACTTT
TRBJ1-2,.,TRBV27,.,CASRAGVNYGYTF,TGTGCCAGCCGGGCGGGAGTTAACTATGGCTACACCTTC
TRBJ1-1,.,TRBV7-8,TRBD1,CASSFPGGYTEAFF,TGTGCCAGCAGCTTCCCAGGGGGCTACACTGAAGCTTTCTTT
TRBJ2-5,.,TRBV18,.,CASSQGFLETQYF,TGTGCCAGCTCCCAGGGGTTTTTGGAGACCCAGTACTTC
TRBJ2-1,.,TRBV27,TRBD1,CASSRWTGFYNEQFF,TGTGCCAGCAGTAGGTGGACAGGGTTCTACAATGAGCAGTTCTTC
TRBJ2-2,.,TRBV2,.,CASSGQDRENTGELFF,TGTGCCAGCAGTGGCCAGGACAGAGAGAACACCGGGGAGCTGTTTTTT
TRBJ2-1,.,TRBV20-1,.,CSSKRRDEQFF,TGCAGTTCTAAGAGGAGGGATGAGCAGTTCTTC
TRBJ1-1,once,TRBV5-1,.,CASSSQGRTEAFF,TGCGCCAGCAGCTCGCAGGGGCGGACTGAAGCTTTCTTT
TRBJ1-4,.,TRBV2,.,CASSAQGVTNEKLFF,TGTGCCAGCAGTGCACAGGGTGTAACTAATGAAAAACTGTTTTTT
TRBJ2-2,.,TRBV6-5,TRBD1,CASSRQGPNTGELFF,TGTGCCAGCAGTCGACAGGGACCGAACACCGGGGAGCTGTTTTTT
TRBJ2-7,.,TRBV25-1,.,CASFQGNSYEQYF,TGTGCCAGCTTCCAGGGGAACTCCTACGAGCAGTACTTC
TRBJ1-1,.,TRBV28,TRBD1,CASSLGTANTEAFF,TGTGCCAGCAGTTTAGGGACAGCTAACACTGAAGCTTTCTTT
TRBJ1-1,.,TRBV7-8,.,CASSLGNRGGNLEAFF,TGTGCCAGCAGCTTAGGTAACCGCGGCGGGAACCTTGAAGCTTTCTTT
TRBJ1-1,.,TRBV29-1,TRBD1,CSVQDRGRGHTEAFF,TGCAGCGTCCAGGACAGGGGGCGAGGTCACACTGAAGCTTTCTTT
TRBJ1-5,.,TRBV6-5,.,CASSIGRISNQPQHF,TGTGCCAGCAGTATTGGCAGGATAAGCAATCAGCCCCAGCATTTT
TRBJ1-2,.,TRBV24-1,TRBD1,CATSDPKRTGGNYGYTF,TGTGCCACCAGTGATCCGAAGCGGACAGGGGGCAACTATGGCTACACCTTC
TRBJ1-6,.,TRBV7-9,TRBD1,CASSLSSPGGNSPLHF,TGTGCCAGCAGCTTATCATCGCCAGGGGGCAATTCACCCCTCCACTTT
TRBJ1-2,once,TRBV19,TRBD1,CASSDRVTGGYTF,TGTGCCAGTAGTGACAGGGTGACAGGTGGCTACACCTTC
TRBJ1-2,.,TRBV11-3,TRBD1,CANPPGQGNYGYTF,TGTGCCAACCCCCCCGGACAGGGAAACTATGGCTACACCTTC